This T cell receptor (beta chain) is drawn from a study of cytomegalovirus exposure and HLA in healthy donors (dated by TCRdb to between 2016 and 2019). Context from the whole study: An earlier analysis of roughly 570 of the donors reported over 250 Gb of sequence data and 95 million to 130 million unique TCR beta sequences obtained from roughly 170 million T cells. Genome-wide SNP genotypes for about 60% of the roughly 670 donors were used in a later genetic analysis, which treated that subset as a discovery cohort. Along with the roughly 700-subject first cohort, a separate validation cohort of over a hundred different subjects was used. HLA typing included class I and class II loci at four-digit resolution. The study aimed to test whether cataloging public T cell receptors could reveal signatures of past pathogen exposure. Among 300 to 500 genotyped donors of the cohort, an average of roughly 230,000 unique TCR beta nucleotide sequences was sequenced per donor, of which about 18% were non-productive. Typing coverage differed by locus: A, B, C, DRB1 and DQB1 were typed in about 620-640 donors, DQA1 in approximately 520, DPA1 in approximately 600, and DPB1 in just under 490. All discovery cohort repertoires had been generated using a single sequencing platform. To predict cytomegalovirus infection status, the study brought together high-throughput TCR immunosequencing, statistical association of individual TCRs with disease status, and machine learning. The T cell repertoires of 670 or so subjects were profiled by immunosequencing and related to cytomegalovirus serostatus. Donor age, sex, ethnicity and CMV serostatus were collected together with the repertoire data. To decide whether each TCR beta V gene segment behaved as functional or pseudogenic, an earlier analysis of approximately 600 of the donors relied on high-throughput TCR beta sequencing. Roughly 300 gigabases of sequencing data and roughly 80 million unique TCR sequences made up an early release that covered over 550 HLA-typed donors. About five DR-DQ haplotypes were treated as single units for association and clustering because of strong linkage in the cohort. In a later analysis, previously published TCR beta repertoires from 666 donors were re-analyzed and high-resolution HLA genotyping was added so that TCR occurrence patterns could be studied. In the later analysis, no new phenotypic data were used to find candidate immune exposures; instead, reliance was placed on TCR beta sequences and their occurrence across donors. Of the roughly 400 genotyped donors, over 65% fell in the genetic ancestry cluster associated with self-reported Caucasian donors. Findings and caveats that apply to the study as a whole: In vitro tests confirmed that three of the cytomegalovirus-associated TCR beta chains recognize cytomegalovirus antigens. A further reported finding was that TCR beta sequences accurately predicted the HLA-A and HLA-B alleles for most subjects in the first cohort. In a later analysis, HLA-associated TCR beta chains showed more clonal expansion and lower generation probabilities than non-associated chains that were equally common. In an earlier analysis of about 550 of the donors, most TCR beta V segments were observed in productive rearrangements about 87% or about 30% of the time, broadly matching IMGT annotations. This cohort had only TCR beta chains sequenced, and the lack of alpha or paired-chain data limited which features could be detected. In a later analysis, several top co-occurrence clusters were reported to appear linked to parvovirus B19, influenza, CMV and Epstein-Barr virus. The 87-base-pair reads could not distinguish some IMGT-functional V segments, including TRBV6-2 and TRBV6-3, so those segments were excluded. Linkage disequilibrium might explain the correlated functional status among segregating V segments, but an unknown experimental factor could not be ruled out. In a later analysis, most CMV-associated TCR beta chains were found to appear HLA-restricted, with HLA associations seemingly driven largely by CMV exposure. Across donors, most TCR sequences were observed very rarely, whereas some public TCRs were present in many individuals. When HLA alleles, especially DR and DQ, strongly co-occurred, TCR associations were difficult to assign to individual alleles. The only immune exposure information available for the cohort was CMV serostatus. A cluster of highly shared sequence variants was judged likely to be a technical artifact of the sequencing pipeline. At a false discovery rate of 0.05, a later analysis linked under 20,000 TCR beta sequences to specific HLA alleles. The classifier was reported to diagnose cytomegalovirus status with high specificity and sensitivity in both the original cohort and the validation cohort. In a later analysis, TCR association rates were found to vary across HLA loci, with the most associated TCRs seen for DRB1 alleles and the fewest for HLA-C alleles. The earlier analysis of 587 of the donors excluded 15 to 20 rarely observed V segments, including chromosome 9 orphons, because counts were too low. HLA typing was unavailable for some donors at each locus, so association tests used only the typed subset. According to a later genetic analysis, donors in an Asian-associated ancestry cluster had fewer N-insertions in productive TCRs than the approximately 610-donor mean. Roughly uniform sequencing depth across donors was assumed in presence/absence analyses, although this assumption may not hold. A later genetic analysis associated a missense DCLRE1C variant with V-gene and J-gene trimming of TCR beta chains, and an independent cohort replicated the association. According to the authors, the approach could potentially be generalized to other disease states and immunological phenotypes. The study listed 164 TCR beta chains as associated with cytomegalovirus.

Receptor libraries were prepared by the immunoSEQ multiplex PCR assay. For the multiplex PCR, a mixture combining 60 forward primers for TCR Vbeta segments and 13 reverse primers for TCR Jbeta segments was used. A multiplex PCR assay on genomic DNA amplified the CDR3 region of rearranged TCR beta genes. The Illumina HiSeq System was used to sequence the amplified TCR beta libraries as 87-base-pair reads. Under the source paper's analysis protocol: In a later analysis, approximately 74 million unique TCR beta chains were counted across the 500 to 850 repertoires, and approximately 11 million of these chains were shared by at least two donors. To remove PCR and sequencing errors, raw reads were error-corrected and collapsed into unique sequences using a nearest-neighbor algorithm that merged closely related sequences. CDR3 sequences were aligned to IMGT reference sequences to assign V, D and J gene segments. For a sequence to be retained, a match of at least six nucleotides to both a V gene segment and a J gene segment was required. A rearrangement counted as productive if the CDR3 had no stop codons and remained in frame with V and J, and every other rearrangement counted as non-productive. CDR3 was defined by IMGT convention, running from the second conserved V-encoded cysteine to the conserved J-encoded phenylalanine. The earlier analysis of about 610 of the donors excluded sequences that lacked an unambiguous match to a single V gene segment. An earlier analysis of some 500 of the donors classified V segments as functional when productive rearrangements were above 56.7% and as segregating when the standard deviation between donors was above 5%. A statistical classification framework was built for diagnosing cytomegalovirus status from the catalog of TCR beta chain sequences. In a later analysis, V and J genes were assigned by comparing TCR nucleotide sequences against IMGT/GENE-DB human TR gene sequences. Using the TCRdist pipeline, a later analysis assigned CDR3 sequences along with most-parsimonious VDJ recombination scenarios. In a later analysis, each TCR beta chain was defined by its CDR3 amino acid sequence together with its V-gene family, and reads lacking a unique V-gene family were excluded. As a way to deal with suspected cross-contamination and a sequencing artifact, a later analysis dropped hundreds of nucleotide sequences that were highly shared and had low generation probability. For each public chain, a later analysis derived a clonal expansion index from normalized ranks of inferred template counts within each repertoire. In a later analysis, generation probabilities were computed using a VDJ recombination model fitted to out-of-frame rearrangements, and the results were checked against IGoR. A later analysis scored TCR-TCR, TCR-HLA and TCR-CMV co-occurrence with hypergeometric tests, applying a repertoire-size bias correction to TCR pairs. In a later analysis, false discovery rates were estimated by permuting HLA or CMV assignments 20 times. In a later analysis, co-occurring TCRs were grouped using DBSCAN, with TCRdist sequence similarity added in when clustering inside HLA-allele-positive subsets. Repertoires with fewer than 30,000 or more than 120,000 public chains were left out of co-occurrence clustering, as were four to six repertoires with anomalous nucleotide sharing. TCRdb took this table from immuneACCESS and kept in-frame rearrangements with V and J called. Such tables lack part of the clones; where checked against another copy, unresolved V genes explain under half of the gap, and the rest is unexplained. The DNA was the basis for D and trimming; V, J and clone size are from that table. In all, the sample holds around 150,000 clones, and 70% to 90% of those were seen once. 9.3% of the sample comes from the top ten.

Per the germline V gene, SGHRS is the CDR1 and YFSETQ is the CDR2. Trimming takes 4 bases off V and 4 bases off J; junction bases not matched to a gene: 8. Including the terminal cysteine and phenylalanine, the CDR3 comprises 14 residues. Solely the CDR3 DNA is kept, with 42 bases framed from the first base. Remarks on this clone: No antigen is known for it. Per-base quality was not reported, and no clone a single base away is much larger than it.

The cohort was made up of roughly 670 healthy bone marrow donors. Cohort members were all nominally healthy when sampled, although unrecorded immune exposures were likely present. The donor was CMV seropositive and belonged to the group of 270 or so seropositive cohort members. Each donor provided a peripheral blood sample, and peripheral blood mononuclear cells were used for TCR beta sequencing. Genomic DNA extraction from the blood cell samples was performed with the Qiagen DNeasy Blood Extraction Kit. In this chain, TRBV5-1 is recombined with TRBJ2-7; the central 7 bases match TRBD1. The receptor was isolated from a man aged 18 to 30 in good health and CMV-seropositive. Specimen: PBMCs. The CDR3 sequence is CASSVTGTVYEQYF. The DNA sequence follows: TGCGCCAGCAGCGTCACCGGGACAGTGTACGAGCAGTACTTC.